This TCR beta chain was captured by sequencing in a study of sequential checkpoint blockade in melanoma. Whole-study context: TCRβ was sequenced from DNA of 91 pretreatment tumors.

The V and J ends lost 0 bases and 0 bases respectively, with 12 bases between them. Germline lookup yields CDR1 MNHNS and CDR2 SASEGT. This CDR3 has 16 amino acids. Treatment: randomized to nivolumab then ipilimumab (arm A) or the reverse (arm B). Some clones are missing from TCRdb's copy, which holds only in-frame ones; the method was immunoSEQ multiplex PCR. The repertoire holds roughly 8,500 clones, with roughly 24% as singletons. This material consisted of tumor tissue (inferred from file names), taken from a patient given nivolumab and ipilimumab in sequence. The V gene is TRBV6-1, the J gene TRBJ2-7, with D tentatively TRBD2 (5 bases). The TCR originated in a human donor with melanoma. The chain's CDR3 is CASSEALYGSSYEQYF. In nucleotides, the CDR3 is TGTGCCAGCAGTGAAGCGCTTTATGGGAGCTCCTACGAGCAGTACTTC.